One and the same sample provided the 17 T cell receptor beta chains below, sequenced in a study of T cells in localized non-small cell lung cancer. Libraries were prepared by immunoSEQ multiplex PCR; TCRdb keeps only in-frame clonotypes and omits some of them. The table has tens of thousands of clones, around four fifths seen once; the top ten hold about 17%. Here the sequenced sample was peripheral blood mononuclear cells, taken before any cancer treatment. Receptor source: a man aged 35 to 69 with stage III lung adenocarcinoma.

The V and J genes are TRBV30 and TRBJ1-5; 9 bases align to TRBD1. After removal of 8 bases from V and 7 bases from J, the junction contained 9 bases not matched to a gene. From germline, CDR1 is GTSNPN and CDR2 SVGIG (reference sequence). CDR3 size: 13 residues. The CDR3 sequence is CAAGQGPGQPQHF. The CDR3 bases are TGTGCCGCCGGACAGGGGCCGGGACAGCCCCAGCATTTT.

The chain carries TRBV19 and TRBJ1-2; D unresolved. This CDR3 contains 13 residues. Looked up from germline, CDR1 is LNHDA and CDR2 is SQIVND (reference sequence). V lost 4 bases and J lost 4, with 10 bases in between. This CDR3 reads CASSTRDIYGYTF. CDR3 nucleotides: TGTGCCAGTAGTACGAGGGATATCTATGGCTACACCTTC.

V is TRBV29-1 and J is TRBJ2-1, with 7 bases matching TRBD1. The V segment lost 7 bases and the J segment 12 bases; nucleotides outside the gene matches: 6. Looked up from germline, CDR1 is SQVTM and CDR2 is ANQGSEA. CDR3 length: 10 residues. Here the CDR3 DNA reads TGCAGCGGTGACAGGGCCGGGCAGTTCTTC. It translates to CSGDRAGQFF.

CDR3 residues: CASTPHEETQYF. The CDR3, as DNA: TGTGCCAGCACCCCCCACGAGGAGACCCAGTACTTC. The chain recombines TRBV7-9 with TRBJ2-5; D is unresolved. The CDR3 has 12 residues. Germline V CDR1 and CDR2: SEHNR, FQNEAQ (reference sequence). Between the trimmed V and J ends, which lost 7 bases and 5 bases, there was a span of 11 bases.

CDR3 bases: TGTGCCAGCAGCGTCGACAGGGGATCGGGCACAGATACGCAGTATTTT. This codes for CASSVDRGSGTDTQYF. J is TRBJ2-3 and V is TRBV9; 8 bases map to TRBD1. The CDR3 spans 16 residues. Looked up from germline, CDR1 is SGDLS and CDR2 is YYNGEE. Trimming cost V 2 bases and J 1 base; bases outside gene matches: 6.

This clone appeared a few times. The V call is TRBV5-1, the J call TRBJ2-2, with D perhaps given as TRBD1 or TRBD2 (5 bases each). Germline CDR1 and CDR2: SGHRS and YFSETQ. The CDR3 totals 15 residues. Trimming stripped 0 bases from V and 5 bases from J, with 11 bases between. CDR3 bases: TGCGCCAGCAGCTTGGGGACGGGGCCAACCGGGGAGCTGTTTTTT. It codes for CASSLGTGPTGELFF.

This chain joins TRBV7-2 and TRBJ2-1; 15 nucleotides align to TRBD2. Germline-derived CDR1 and CDR2 are SGHTA and FQGNSA. V gave up 4 bases and J gave up 4 bases; unmatched junction bases: 2. The length of the CDR3 is 16 residues. The CDR3, as DNA: TGTGCCAGCAGCTGGGGACTAGCGGGAGGTTACAATGAGCAGTTCTTC. It is translated as CASSWGLAGGYNEQFF.

V and J are TRBV5-5 and TRBJ1-2, with 10 bases fitting TRBD1. The CDR3 runs to 16 residues. Losses at the gene ends were 4 bases for V and 4 bases for J; bases not matched to a gene: 10. Germline V gives CDR1 SGHKS, CDR2 YYEKEE (reference sequence). In DNA, the CDR3 is TGTGCCAGCAGCAGCTACGGACAGGGGGACTTCTATGGCTACACCTTC. This encodes CASSSYGQGDFYGYTF.

With respect to this clone: Other DNA sequences from this sample encode an identical CDR3 as well. The chain carries TRBV30 and TRBJ1-4; D unclear. The germline V gene encodes CDR1 GTSNPN and CDR2 SVGIG (reference sequence). The CDR3 contains 13 residues. Trimming removed 1 base from V and 0 bases from J, with 3 bases in between. CDR3 nucleotide sequence: TGTGCCTGGAGTGGCGCAACTAATGAAAAACTGTTTTTT. This codes for CAWSGATNEKLFF.

This chain joins TRBV6-5 and TRBJ2-7; D uncertain. Germline loops: CDR1 MNHEY, CDR2 SVGAGI. The CDR3 has 14 residues. Trimming left V 1 base short and J 3 bases short, with 10 bases between. For the CDR3, the DNA is TGTGCCAGCAGTTACTTCAAGGCCCTCTACGAGCAGTACTTC. Encoded protein: CASSYFKALYEQYF.

The CDR3: CASSTDRGRETQYF. CDR3 in DNA: TGTGCCAGCAGCACCGACAGGGGCCGAGAGACCCAGTACTTC. The gene calls are TRBV7-2 and TRBJ2-5; 8 bases agree with TRBD1. V lost 5 bases, J lost 4 bases, and 6 bases stayed unmatched. CDR3 length: 14 amino acids. Germline loops: CDR1 SGHTA, CDR2 FQGNSA. Full variable domain (remainder filled in from reference TRBV7-2 and TRBJ2-5): GAGVSQSPSNKVTEKGKDVELRCDPISGHTALYWYRQSLGQGLEFLIYFQGNSAPDKSGLPSDRFSAERTGGSVSTLTIQRTQQEDSAVYLCASSTDRGRETQYFGPGTRLLVL.

The chain uses TRBV27 and TRBJ2-1, with TRBD2 as a possible D gene (5 bases). V shed 3 bases and J shed 3 bases, with 6 bases lying between them. Germline CDR1 and CDR2: MNHEY and SMNVEV (reference sequence). The CDR3 runs to 13 residues. The chain's CDR3 is CASSFRDYNEQFF. For the CDR3, the DNA is TGTGCCAGCAGTTTCCGGGACTACAATGAGCAGTTCTTC.

The CDR3 sequence is CASSLRTVRTEAFF. The CDR3 DNA reads TGTGCCAGCAGCCTTCGGACAGTCCGAACTGAAGCTTTCTTT. The chain links TRBV5-8 to TRBJ1-1, with D possibly TRBD1 on 6 matching bases. CDR3 length equals 14 residues. V shed 4 bases and J shed 5 bases, with 15 bases lying between them. Germline-derived CDR1 and CDR2 are SGHTS and YDEGEE.

This clone was seen a single time. V usage is TRBV6-1 and J usage is TRBJ1-1; no reliable D call. The CDR3 runs 12 residues. Germline V CDR1 and CDR2: MNHNS, SASEGT. V lost 9 bases, J lost 2 bases, and 10 bases lay in between. CDR3 DNA sequence: TGTGCCAGTCTAGTTGTTAACACTGAAGCTTTCTTT. This codes for CASLVVNTEAFF.

In its sample, this clone was seen once. The chain couples TRBV6-1 to TRBJ1-2; 7 nucleotides align to TRBD1. Germline CDR1 is MNHNS and CDR2 is SASEGT. The trim removed 1 base at V and 0 bases at J, leaving 11 bases unmatched. The CDR3 is 18 residues long. CDR3 in amino acids: CASSEEVGETGPNYGYTF. The DNA of the CDR3 is TGTGCCAGCAGTGAAGAGGTGGGTGAGACAGGGCCTAACTATGGCTACACCTTC.

CDR3 residues: CASSVFRVDYGYTF. The CDR3 coding sequence is TGTGCCAGCAGTGTATTTAGGGTTGACTATGGCTACACCTTC. This chain links TRBV2 with TRBJ1-2, with D uncertain. V lost 4 bases, J lost 3 bases, and 12 bases lay in between. This CDR3 is 14 amino acids long. Germline V gene sequence: CDR1 SNHLY, CDR2 FYNNEI.

The V call is TRBV29-1, the J call TRBJ2-7; 10 nucleotides match TRBD2. Losses at the gene ends were 0 bases for V and 3 bases for J; bases not matched to a gene: 5. This CDR3 comprises 15 residues. Per germline, CDR1 SQVTM and CDR2 ANQGSEA. The CDR3 DNA sequence: TGCAGCGTTGAAGACGGCACTAGCGGGGTCTACGAGCAGTACTTC. Protein sequence: CSVEDGTSGVYEQYF.